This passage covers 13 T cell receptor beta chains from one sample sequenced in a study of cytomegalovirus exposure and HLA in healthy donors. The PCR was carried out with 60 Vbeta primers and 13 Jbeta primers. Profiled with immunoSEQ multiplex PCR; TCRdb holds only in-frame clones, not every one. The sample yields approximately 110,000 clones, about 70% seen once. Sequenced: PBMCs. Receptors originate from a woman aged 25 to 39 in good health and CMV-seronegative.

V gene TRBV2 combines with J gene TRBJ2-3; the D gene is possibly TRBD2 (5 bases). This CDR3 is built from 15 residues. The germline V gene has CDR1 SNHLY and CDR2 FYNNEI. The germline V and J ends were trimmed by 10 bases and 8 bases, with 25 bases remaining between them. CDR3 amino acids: CATTTPGMNIGTQYF. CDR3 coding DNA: TGTGCCACTACCACCCCCGGGATGAATATCGGTACGCAGTATTTT.

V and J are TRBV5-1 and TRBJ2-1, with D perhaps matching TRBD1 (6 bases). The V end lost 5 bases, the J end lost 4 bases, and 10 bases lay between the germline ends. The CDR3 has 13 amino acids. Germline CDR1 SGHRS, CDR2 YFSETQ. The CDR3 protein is CASSYGQYNEQFF. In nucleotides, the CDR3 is TGCGCCAGCAGTTATGGACAGTACAATGAGCAGTTCTTC.

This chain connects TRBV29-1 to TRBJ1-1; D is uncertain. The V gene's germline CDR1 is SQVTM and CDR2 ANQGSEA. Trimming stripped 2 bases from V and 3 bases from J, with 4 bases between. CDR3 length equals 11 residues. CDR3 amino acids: CSVELDTEAFF. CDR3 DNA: TGCAGCGTTGAACTTGACACTGAAGCTTTCTTT.

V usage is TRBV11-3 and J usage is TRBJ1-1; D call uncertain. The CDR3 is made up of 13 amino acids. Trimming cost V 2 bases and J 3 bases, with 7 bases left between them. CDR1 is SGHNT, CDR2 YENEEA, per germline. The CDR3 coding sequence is TGTGCCAGCAGCTTATTGGAGGACACTGAAGCTTTCTTT. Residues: CASSLLEDTEAFF. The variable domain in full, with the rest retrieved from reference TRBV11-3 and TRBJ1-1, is EAGVVQSPRYKIIEKKQPVAFWCNPISGHNTLYWYLQNLGQGPELLIRYENEEAVDDSQLPKDRFSAERLKGVDSTLKIQPAELGDSAVYLCASSLLEDTEAFFGQGTRLTVV.

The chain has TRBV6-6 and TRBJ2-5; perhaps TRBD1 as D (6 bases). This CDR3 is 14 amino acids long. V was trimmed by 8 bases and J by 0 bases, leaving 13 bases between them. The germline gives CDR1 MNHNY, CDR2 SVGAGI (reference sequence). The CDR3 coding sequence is TGTGCCAGCCATCGGGACAAATACCAAGAGACCCAGTACTTC. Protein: CASHRDKYQETQYF.

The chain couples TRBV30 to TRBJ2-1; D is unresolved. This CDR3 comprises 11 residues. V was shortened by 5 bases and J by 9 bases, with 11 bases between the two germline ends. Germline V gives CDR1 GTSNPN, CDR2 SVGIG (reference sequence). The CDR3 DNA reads TGTGCCTGGTCTGGTGAGAGTGAGCAGTTCTTC. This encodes CAWSGESEQFF.

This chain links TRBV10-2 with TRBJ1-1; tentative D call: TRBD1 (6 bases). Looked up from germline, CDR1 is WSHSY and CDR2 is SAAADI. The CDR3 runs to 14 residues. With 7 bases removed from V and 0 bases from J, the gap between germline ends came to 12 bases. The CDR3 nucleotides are TGCGCCAGCACTGATGGGACATTGAACACTGAAGCTTTCTTT. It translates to CASTDGTLNTEAFF.

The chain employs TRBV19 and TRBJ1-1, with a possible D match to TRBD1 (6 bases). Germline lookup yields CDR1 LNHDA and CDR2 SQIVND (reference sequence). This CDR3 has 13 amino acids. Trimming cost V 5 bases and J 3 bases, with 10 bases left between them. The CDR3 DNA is TGTGCCAGTAGTTTACAGGGATACACTGAAGCTTTCTTT. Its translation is CASSLQGYTEAFF.

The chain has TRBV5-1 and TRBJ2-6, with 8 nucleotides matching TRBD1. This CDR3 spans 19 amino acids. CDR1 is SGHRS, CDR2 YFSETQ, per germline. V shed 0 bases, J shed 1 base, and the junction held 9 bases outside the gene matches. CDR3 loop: CASSLAMMTGVSGANVLTF. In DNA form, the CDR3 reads TGCGCCAGCAGCTTGGCCATGATGACAGGGGTTTCTGGGGCCAACGTCCTGACTTTC.

CDR3 sequence (DNA): TGTGCCAGCAGCTTAAGTTCGAGGACAGGGGATGGCTACACCTTC. The encoded protein is CASSLSSRTGDGYTF. This chain connects TRBV7-8 to TRBJ1-2; 9 bases agree with TRBD1. The CDR3 runs 15 residues. Germline lookup yields CDR1 SGHVS and CDR2 FQNEAQ. V shed 2 bases and J 6 bases; nucleotides not matched to a gene: 7.

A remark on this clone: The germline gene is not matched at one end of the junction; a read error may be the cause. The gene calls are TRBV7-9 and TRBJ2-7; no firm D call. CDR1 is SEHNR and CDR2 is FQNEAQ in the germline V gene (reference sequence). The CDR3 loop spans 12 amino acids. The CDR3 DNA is TGTTCCAGCAGCTTATCCGGCTACGAGCAGTACTTC. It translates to CSSSLSGYEQYF.

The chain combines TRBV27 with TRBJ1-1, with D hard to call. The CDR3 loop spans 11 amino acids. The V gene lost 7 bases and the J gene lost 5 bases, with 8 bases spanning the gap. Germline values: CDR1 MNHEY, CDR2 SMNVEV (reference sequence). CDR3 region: CASTAGTEAFF. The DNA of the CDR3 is TGTGCCAGCACCGCGGGTACTGAAGCTTTCTTT.

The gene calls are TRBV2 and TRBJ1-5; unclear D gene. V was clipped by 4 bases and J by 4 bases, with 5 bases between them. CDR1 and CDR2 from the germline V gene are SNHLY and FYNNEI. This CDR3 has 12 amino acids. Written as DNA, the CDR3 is TGTGCCAGCAGTGGGGAGAATCAGCCCCAGCATTTT. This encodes CASSGENQPQHF.